The T cell receptor beta chain under discussion was sequenced for a study of blood T cell repertoires in COVID-19. Study as a whole: From the United States, Italy and Spain came samples of acute and convalescent COVID-19. From T cells, B-cell-depleted T cells, or PBMCs came the material, which was cDNA or gDNA.

Per the study methods: Reference gene primer amplification in the assay estimated nucleated cell counts. Method: immunoSEQ multiplex PCR; TCRdb's copy keeps in-frame clones and lacks some. V, J and clone size are those of that table, while D and trimming were read from the DNA. The sample holds about 34,000 clones, 90% seen once. This clone was detected once. The CDR3 is 15 residues long. Germline CDR1 reads MDHEN; CDR2 reads SYDVKM. V was trimmed by 5 bases and J by 3 bases, leaving 17 bases between them. Sequencing was done on a sample of peripheral blood. The chain has TRBV28 and TRBJ2-7, with a possible D match to TRBD1 (5 bases). The TCR comes from an elderly man with acute or convalescent COVID-19. The CDR3 spells CASSPQGSPGYEQYF. The CDR3 DNA reads TGTGCCAGCAGTCCTCAGGGTAGCCCAGGCTACGAGCAGTACTTC.